This T cell receptor (beta chain) emerged from a study of Graves' ophthalmopathy and Graves' hyperthyroidism. Study conclusions and caveats: Among thyroid clonotypes expanded above 0.001 frequency, most also appeared in blood. In predicting ophthalmopathy progression, the model reached 70% to 71% sensitivity and 72% to 85% specificity.

V lost 5 bases and J lost 1, with 9 bases in between. The CDR3 sequence is 12 residues long. Germline assignment: CDR1 DFQATT and CDR2 SNEGSKA (reference sequence). In this sample, this clonotype turned up many times. The antigen remains undetermined. RNA transcripts were the source from which TCR beta CDR3 regions were amplified. The first-round RT-PCR employed HTBI primers together with the Qiagen OneStep RT-PCR kit. A multiplex PCR was then performed as the second round. TCRdb used MiXCR to reprocess the multiplex PCR reads, holding one entry per CDR3 protein. The sample carries more than 150,000 distinct CDR3 sequences, over 35% recorded once.

The receptor comes from a woman between 35 and 50 years old with Graves' ophthalmopathy. V gene TRBV20-1 combines with J gene TRBJ2-7; D is unclear. Sequenced input: peripheral blood. The CDR3 nucleotides read TGCAGTGCTGCCGACTGGTCCTACGAGCAGTACTTC. Its translation is CSAADWSYEQYF.